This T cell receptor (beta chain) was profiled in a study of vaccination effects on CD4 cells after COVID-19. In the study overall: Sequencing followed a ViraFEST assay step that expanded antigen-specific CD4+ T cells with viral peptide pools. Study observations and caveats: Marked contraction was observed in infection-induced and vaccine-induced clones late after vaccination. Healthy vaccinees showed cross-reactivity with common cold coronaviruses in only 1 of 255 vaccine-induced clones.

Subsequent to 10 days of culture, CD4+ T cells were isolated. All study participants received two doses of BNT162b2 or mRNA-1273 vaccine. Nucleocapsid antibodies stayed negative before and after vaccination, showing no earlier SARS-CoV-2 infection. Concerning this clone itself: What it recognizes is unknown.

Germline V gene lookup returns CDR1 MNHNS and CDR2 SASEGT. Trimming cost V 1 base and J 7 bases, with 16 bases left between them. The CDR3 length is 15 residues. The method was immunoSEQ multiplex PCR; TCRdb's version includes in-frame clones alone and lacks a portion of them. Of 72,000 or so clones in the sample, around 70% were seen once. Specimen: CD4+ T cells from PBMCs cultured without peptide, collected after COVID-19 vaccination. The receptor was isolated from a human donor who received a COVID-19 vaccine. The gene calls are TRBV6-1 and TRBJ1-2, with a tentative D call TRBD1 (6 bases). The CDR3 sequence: CASSEEGRGKGGYTF. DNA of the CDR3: TGTGCCAGCAGTGAAGAGGGCAGGGGCAAGGGTGGCTACACCTTC.